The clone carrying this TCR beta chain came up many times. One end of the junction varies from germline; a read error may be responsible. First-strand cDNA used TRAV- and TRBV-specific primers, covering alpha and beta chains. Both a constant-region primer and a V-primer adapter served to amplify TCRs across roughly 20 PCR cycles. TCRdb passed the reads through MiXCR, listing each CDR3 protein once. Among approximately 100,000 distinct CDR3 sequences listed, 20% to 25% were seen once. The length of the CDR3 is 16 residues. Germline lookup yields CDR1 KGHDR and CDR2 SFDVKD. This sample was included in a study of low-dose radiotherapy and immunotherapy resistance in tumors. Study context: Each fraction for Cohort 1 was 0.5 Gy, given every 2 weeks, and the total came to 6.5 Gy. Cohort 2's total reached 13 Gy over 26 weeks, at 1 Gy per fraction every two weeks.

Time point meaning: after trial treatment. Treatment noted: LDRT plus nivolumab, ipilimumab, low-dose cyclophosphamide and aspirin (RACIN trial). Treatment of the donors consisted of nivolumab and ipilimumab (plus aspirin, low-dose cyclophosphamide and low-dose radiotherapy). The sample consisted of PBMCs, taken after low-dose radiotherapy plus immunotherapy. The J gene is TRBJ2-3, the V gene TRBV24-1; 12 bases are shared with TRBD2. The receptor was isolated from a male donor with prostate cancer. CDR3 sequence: CATSRATSGSTDTRYF. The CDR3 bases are TGTGCCACCAGCCGAGCGACTAGCGGGAGCACAGATACGCGGTATTTT.